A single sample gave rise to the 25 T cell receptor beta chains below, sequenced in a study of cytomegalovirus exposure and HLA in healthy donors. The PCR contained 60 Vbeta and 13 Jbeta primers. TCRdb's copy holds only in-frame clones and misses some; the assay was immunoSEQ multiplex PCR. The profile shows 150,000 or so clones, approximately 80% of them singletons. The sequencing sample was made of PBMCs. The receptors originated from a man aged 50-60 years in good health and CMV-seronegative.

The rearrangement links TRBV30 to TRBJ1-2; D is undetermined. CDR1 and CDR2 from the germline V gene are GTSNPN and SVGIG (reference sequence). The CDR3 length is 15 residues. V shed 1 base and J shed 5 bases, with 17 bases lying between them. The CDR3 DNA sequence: TGTGCCTGGAGTGATCTTACTAGGACCCGGTATGGCTACACCTTC. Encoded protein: CAWSDLTRTRYGYTF.

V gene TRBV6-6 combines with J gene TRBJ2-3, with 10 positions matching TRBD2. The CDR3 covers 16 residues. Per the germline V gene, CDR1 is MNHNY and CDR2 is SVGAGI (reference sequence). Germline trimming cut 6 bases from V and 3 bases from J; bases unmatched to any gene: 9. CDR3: CASSLAGEGLTDTQYF. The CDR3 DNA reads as TGTGCCAGCAGCCTAGCGGGAGAAGGGTTAACAGATACGCAGTATTTT.

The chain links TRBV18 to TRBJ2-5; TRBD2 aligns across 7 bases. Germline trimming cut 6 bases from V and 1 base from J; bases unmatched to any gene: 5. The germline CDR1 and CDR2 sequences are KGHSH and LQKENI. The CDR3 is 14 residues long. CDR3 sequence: CASSLGGAQETQYF. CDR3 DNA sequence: TGTGCCAGCTCTCTGGGAGGGGCCCAAGAGACCCAGTACTTC.

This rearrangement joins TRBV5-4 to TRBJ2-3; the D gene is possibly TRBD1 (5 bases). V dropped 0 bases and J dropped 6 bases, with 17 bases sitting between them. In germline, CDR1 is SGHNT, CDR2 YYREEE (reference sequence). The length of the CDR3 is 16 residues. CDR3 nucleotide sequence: TGTGCCAGCAGCTTGGCAGGGCGCGGTGAAACCGATACGCAGTATTTT. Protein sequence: CASSLAGRGETDTQYF.

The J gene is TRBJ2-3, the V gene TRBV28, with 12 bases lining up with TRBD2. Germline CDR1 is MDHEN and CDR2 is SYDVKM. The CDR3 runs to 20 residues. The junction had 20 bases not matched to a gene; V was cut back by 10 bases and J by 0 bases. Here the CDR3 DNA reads TGTGCCACCCGCGCTGGTTCTGGGACTAGCGGGTCACGCAGCACAGATACGCAGTATTTT. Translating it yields CATRAGSGTSGSRSTDTQYF.

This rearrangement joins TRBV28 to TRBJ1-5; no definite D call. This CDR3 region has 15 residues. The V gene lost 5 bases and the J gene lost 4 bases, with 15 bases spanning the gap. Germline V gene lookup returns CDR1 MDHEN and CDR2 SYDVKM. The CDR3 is CASSKGPGINQPQHF. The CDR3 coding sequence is TGTGCCAGCAGTAAAGGCCCGGGGATTAATCAGCCCCAGCATTTT.

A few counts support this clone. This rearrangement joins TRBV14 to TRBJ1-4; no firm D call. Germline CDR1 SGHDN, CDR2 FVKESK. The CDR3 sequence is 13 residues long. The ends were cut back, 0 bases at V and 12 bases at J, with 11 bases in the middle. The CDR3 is CASSQDGRMELFF. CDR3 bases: TGTGCCAGCAGCCAAGATGGCCGAATGGAACTGTTTTTT.

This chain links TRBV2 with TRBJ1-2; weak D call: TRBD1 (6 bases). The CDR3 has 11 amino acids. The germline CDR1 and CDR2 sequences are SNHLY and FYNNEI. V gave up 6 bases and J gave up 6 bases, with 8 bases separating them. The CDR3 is CASSWDNGYTF. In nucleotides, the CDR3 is TGTGCCAGCAGCTGGGACAATGGCTACACCTTC.

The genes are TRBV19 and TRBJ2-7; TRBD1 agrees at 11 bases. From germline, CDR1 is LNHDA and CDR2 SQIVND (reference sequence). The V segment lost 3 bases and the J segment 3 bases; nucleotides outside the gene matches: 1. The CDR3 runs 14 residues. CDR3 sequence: CASSMGQGGYEQYF. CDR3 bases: TGTGCCAGTAGTATGGGACAGGGGGGCTACGAGCAGTACTTC. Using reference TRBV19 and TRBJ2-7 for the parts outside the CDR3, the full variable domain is DGGITQSPKYLFRKEGQNVTLSCEQNLNHDAMYWYRQDPGQGLRLIYYSQIVNDFQKGDIAEGYSVSREKKESFPLTVTSAQKNPTAFYLCASSMGQGGYEQYFGPGTRLTVT.

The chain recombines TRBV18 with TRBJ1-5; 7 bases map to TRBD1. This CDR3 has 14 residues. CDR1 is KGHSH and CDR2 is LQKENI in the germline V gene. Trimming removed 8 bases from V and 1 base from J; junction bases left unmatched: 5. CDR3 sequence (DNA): TGTGCCAGCGAGAGGGACAGCAGCAATCAGCCCCAGCATTTT. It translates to CASERDSSNQPQHF.

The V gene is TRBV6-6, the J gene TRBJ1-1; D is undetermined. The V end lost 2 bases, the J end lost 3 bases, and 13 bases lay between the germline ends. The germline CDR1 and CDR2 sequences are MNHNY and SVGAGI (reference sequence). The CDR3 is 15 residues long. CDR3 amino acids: CASSYTILRDTEAFF. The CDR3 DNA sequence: TGTGCCAGCAGTTACACGATTCTTCGGGACACTGAAGCTTTCTTT.

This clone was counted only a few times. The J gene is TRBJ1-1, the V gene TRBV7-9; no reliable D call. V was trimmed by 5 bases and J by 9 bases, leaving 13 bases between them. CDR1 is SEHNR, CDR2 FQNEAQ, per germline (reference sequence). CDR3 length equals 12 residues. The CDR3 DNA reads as TGTGCCAGCAGCCCGGACGGGGATCAAGCTTTCTTT. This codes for CASSPDGDQAFF. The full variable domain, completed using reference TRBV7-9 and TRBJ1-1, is DTGVSQNPRHKITKRGQNVTFRCDPISEHNRLYWYRQTLGQGPEFLTYFQNEAQLEKSRLLSDRFSAERPKGSFSTLEIQRTEQGDSAMYLCASSPDGDQAFFGQGTRLTVV.

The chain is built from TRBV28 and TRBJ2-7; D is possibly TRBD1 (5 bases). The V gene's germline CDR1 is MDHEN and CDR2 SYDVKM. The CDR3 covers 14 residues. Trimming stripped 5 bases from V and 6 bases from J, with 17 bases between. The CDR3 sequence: CASSLDRLRTEQYF. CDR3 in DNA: TGTGCCAGCAGTCTCGACAGACTTCGTACCGAGCAGTACTTC.

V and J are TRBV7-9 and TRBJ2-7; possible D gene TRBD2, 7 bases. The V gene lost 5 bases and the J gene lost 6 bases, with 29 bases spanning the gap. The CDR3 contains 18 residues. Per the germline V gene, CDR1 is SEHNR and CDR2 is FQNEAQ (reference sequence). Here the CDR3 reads CASSRRVPGGPVGVEQYF. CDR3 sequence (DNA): TGTGCCAGCAGCCGCCGAGTGCCCGGGGGGCCCGTCGGGGTCGAGCAGTACTTC.

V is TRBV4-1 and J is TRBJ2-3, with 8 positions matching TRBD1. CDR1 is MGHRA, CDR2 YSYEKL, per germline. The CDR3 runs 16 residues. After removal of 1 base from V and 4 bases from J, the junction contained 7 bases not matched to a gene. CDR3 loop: CASSQVTGQGSDTQYF. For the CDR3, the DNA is TGCGCCAGCAGCCAAGTCACCGGACAGGGCTCAGATACGCAGTATTTT.

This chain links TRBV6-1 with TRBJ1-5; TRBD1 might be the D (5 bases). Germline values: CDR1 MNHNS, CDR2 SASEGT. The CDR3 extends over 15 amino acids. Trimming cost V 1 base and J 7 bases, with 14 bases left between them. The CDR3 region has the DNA TGTGCCAGCAGTGAAGGGAGGGGCCCGGGCCAGCCCCAGCATTTT. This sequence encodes CASSEGRGPGQPQHF.

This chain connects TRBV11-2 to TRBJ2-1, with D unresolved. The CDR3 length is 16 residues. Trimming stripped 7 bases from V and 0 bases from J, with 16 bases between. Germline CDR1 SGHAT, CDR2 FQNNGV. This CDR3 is CASTRLWADSYNEQFF. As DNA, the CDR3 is TGTGCCAGCACCCGTCTTTGGGCAGACTCCTACAATGAGCAGTTCTTC.

CDR3 in DNA: TGTGCCACCAGCAGAGAGACGGCCAGGCAGGGGAAGGAGACCCAGTACTTC. Its protein is CATSRETARQGKETQYF. The chain combines TRBV15 with TRBJ2-5; D is possibly TRBD1 (6 bases). Deletions cut 0 bases from V and 5 bases from J, with 19 bases between. This CDR3 is 17 amino acids long. CDR1 and CDR2 from the germline V gene are LNHNV and YYDKDF (reference sequence).

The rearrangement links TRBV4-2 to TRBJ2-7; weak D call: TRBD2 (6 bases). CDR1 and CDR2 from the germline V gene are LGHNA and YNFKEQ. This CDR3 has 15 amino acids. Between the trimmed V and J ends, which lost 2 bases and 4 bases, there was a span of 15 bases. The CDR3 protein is CASSQLPLAEYEQYF. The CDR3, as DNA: TGTGCCAGCAGCCAACTTCCACTAGCCGAATACGAGCAGTACTTC.

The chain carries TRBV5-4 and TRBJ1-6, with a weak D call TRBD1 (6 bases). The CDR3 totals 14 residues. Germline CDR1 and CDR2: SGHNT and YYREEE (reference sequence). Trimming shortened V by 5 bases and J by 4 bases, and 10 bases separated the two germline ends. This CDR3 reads CASRPGQYNSPLHF. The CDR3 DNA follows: TGTGCCAGCAGACCGGGACAATATAATTCACCCCTCCACTTT.

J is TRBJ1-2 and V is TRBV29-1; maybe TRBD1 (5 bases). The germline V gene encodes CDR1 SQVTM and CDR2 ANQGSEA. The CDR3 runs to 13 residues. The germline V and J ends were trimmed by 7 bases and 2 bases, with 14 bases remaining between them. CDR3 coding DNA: TGCAGCGCCCGGGAGGGGTCCAACTATGGCTACACCTTC. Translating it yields CSAREGSNYGYTF.

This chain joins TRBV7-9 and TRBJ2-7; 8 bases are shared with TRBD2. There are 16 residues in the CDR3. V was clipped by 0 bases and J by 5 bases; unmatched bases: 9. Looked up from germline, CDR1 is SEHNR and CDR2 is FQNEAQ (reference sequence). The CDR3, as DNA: TGTGCCAGCAGCTTAGCGCGCCCAGCGGGAGTTGACGAGCAGTACTTC. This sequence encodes CASSLARPAGVDEQYF.

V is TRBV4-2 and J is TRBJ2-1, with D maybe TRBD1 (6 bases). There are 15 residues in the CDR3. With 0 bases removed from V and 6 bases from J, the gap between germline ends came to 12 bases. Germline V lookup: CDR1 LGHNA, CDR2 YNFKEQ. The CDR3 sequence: CASSQDLRGGNEQFF. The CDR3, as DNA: TGTGCCAGCAGCCAAGATCTGAGAGGGGGCAATGAGCAGTTCTTC.

This CDR3 reads CAWSLSIAGGGNEQFF. As DNA, the CDR3 is TGTGCCTGGAGCCTTTCCATAGCGGGAGGGGGCAATGAGCAGTTCTTC. The chain carries TRBV30 and TRBJ2-1; TRBD2 aligns across 11 bases. Germline V gene sequence: CDR1 GTSNPN, CDR2 SVGIG (reference sequence). CDR3 length equals 16 residues. Losses at the gene ends were 3 bases for V and 6 bases for J; bases not matched to a gene: 10.

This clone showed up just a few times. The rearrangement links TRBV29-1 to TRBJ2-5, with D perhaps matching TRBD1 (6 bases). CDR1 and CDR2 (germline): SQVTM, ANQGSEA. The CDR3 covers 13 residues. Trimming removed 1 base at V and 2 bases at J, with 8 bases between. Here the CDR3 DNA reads TGCAGCGTTGAAGTTCAGGGGCAAGAGACCCAGTACTTC. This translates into CSVEVQGQETQYF.